These 10 T cell receptor beta chains were all obtained from the same sample, sequenced in a study of blood T cells in healthy people across ages (dated by TCRdb to about 2015). Libraries were made using 5' RACE. These reads were obtained on an Illumina HiSeq 2500. A second PCR of roughly 7 to 12 cycles was performed with a sample-barcoded 5' primer and a J-beta primer mix. The public reads were reanalyzed by TCRdb: fastp trimming at Q25, MiXCR alignment, in-frame beta chains only. Rows are combined by CDR3 protein, so each entry shows the most common genes and DNA. For this sample the table gives 800,000 to 900,000 distinct CDR3 sequences, of which around two thirds were detected only once. Roughly 25% of the sample comes from the top ten. Sequencing used blood. The receptors shown here come from a man aged 30 to 45 in good health.

The chain's CDR3 is CASSPSLLRGMDGTQYF. DNA of the CDR3: TGTGCCAGCAGCCCCTCACTATTACGGGGAATGGATGGGACGCAGTATTTT. The chain employs TRBV7-2 and TRBJ2-3; possible D gene TRBD2, 5 bases. From germline, CDR1 is SGHTA and CDR2 FQGNSA. V was clipped by 5 bases and J by 9 bases, with 27 bases between them. The CDR3 has 17 residues.

This clonotype was observed once. V usage is TRBV15 and J usage is TRBJ2-3; D gene ambiguous. Trimming took off 0 bases at V and 4 bases at J, with 11 bases between the two ends. The CDR3 has 15 amino acids. Germline V gene sequence: CDR1 LNHNV, CDR2 YYDKDF (reference sequence). The DNA for the CDR3 is TGTGCCACCAGCAGAGATAGGGCCGTAGCAGATACGCAGTATTTT. It specifies CATSRDRAVADTQYF.

The rearrangement joins TRBV7-8 to TRBJ2-3; 11 bases map to TRBD1. Trimming at V came to 2 bases and at J to 4 bases, leaving 5 bases not matched to a gene. Germline CDR1 SGHVS, CDR2 FQNEAQ. The CDR3 extends over 16 amino acids. DNA for the CDR3: TGTGCCAGCAGCTTATGGACAGGGGGCAGCGCAGATACGCAGTATTTT. This translates into CASSLWTGGSADTQYF.

This clonotype came up a few times. V usage is TRBV7-9 and J usage is TRBJ1-2, with a possible D match to TRBD1 (5 bases). V shed 8 bases and J shed 8 bases, with 12 bases lying between them. From germline, CDR1 is SEHNR and CDR2 FQNEAQ (reference sequence). CDR3 size: 11 residues. CDR3 residues: CASQGMEGYTF. The CDR3 DNA follows: TGTGCCAGCCAGGGTATGGAGGGCTACACCTTC.

The rearrangement uses TRBV20-1 and TRBJ2-1; D gene uncertain. This CDR3 spans 15 amino acids. Germline values: CDR1 DFQATT, CDR2 SNEGSKA (reference sequence). V was shortened by 2 bases and J by 4 bases, with 15 bases between the two germline ends. Here the CDR3 DNA reads TGCAGTGCTAGAATCGTAAGGGCAGTATACAATGAGCAGTTCTTC. Translated, it gives CSARIVRAVYNEQFF.

The rearrangement joins TRBV2 to TRBJ2-1, with D possibly TRBD2 on 6 matching bases. This CDR3 contains 14 residues. Germline V gives CDR1 SNHLY, CDR2 FYNNEI. The germline V and J ends were trimmed by 4 bases and 5 bases, with 12 bases remaining between them. CDR3 loop: CASSVGDFHNEQFF. CDR3 DNA: TGTGCCAGCAGTGTAGGGGACTTTCACAATGAGCAGTTCTTC.

The chain has TRBV4-3 and TRBJ2-1; tentatively, D is TRBD2 (5 bases). Germline V gene data show CDR1 as LGHNA and CDR2 as YSLEER. This CDR3 is 16 amino acids long. V gave up 5 bases and J gave up 8 bases, with 22 bases separating them. This chain's CDR3 is CASSFSQTAGVDEQFF. The CDR3 DNA reads as TGCGCCAGCAGCTTCTCACAGACGGCCGGGGTCGATGAGCAGTTCTTC.

J is TRBJ2-3 and V is TRBV7-2; D might be TRBD1 or TRBD2, each matching 6 bases. Trimming left V 7 bases short and J 2 bases short, with 22 bases between. CDR1 is SGHTA, CDR2 FQGNSA, per germline. The CDR3 runs 17 residues. DNA for the CDR3: TGTGCCAGCACTCACAATGGGGGGCGCCTCTTCACAGATACGCAGTATTTT. Translating gives CASTHNGGRLFTDTQYF.

This clonotype appeared a few times. V gene TRBV29-1 combines with J gene TRBJ2-7; 7 bases line up with TRBD1. The CDR3 is made up of 13 amino acids. The germline V gene encodes CDR1 SQVTM and CDR2 ANQGSEA. Trimming took 5 bases from V and 3 from J; bases not matched to a gene: 7. The CDR3 DNA follows: TGCAGCGTTAGGGGACAGTCCGTCTACGAGCAGTACTTC. Its protein is CSVRGQSVYEQYF.

V and J are TRBV25-1 and TRBJ2-5, with 9 bases matching TRBD1. The CDR3 is 22 amino acids. With V trimmed by 2 bases and J by 4 bases, 26 bases remained unmatched. Germline assignment: CDR1 MGHDK and CDR2 SYGVNS. The CDR3 spells CASSEPVPFPDRGSSGIETQYF. The DNA of the CDR3 is TGTGCCAGCAGTGAACCCGTCCCTTTTCCCGACAGGGGGAGTAGTGGTATAGAGACCCAGTACTTC.